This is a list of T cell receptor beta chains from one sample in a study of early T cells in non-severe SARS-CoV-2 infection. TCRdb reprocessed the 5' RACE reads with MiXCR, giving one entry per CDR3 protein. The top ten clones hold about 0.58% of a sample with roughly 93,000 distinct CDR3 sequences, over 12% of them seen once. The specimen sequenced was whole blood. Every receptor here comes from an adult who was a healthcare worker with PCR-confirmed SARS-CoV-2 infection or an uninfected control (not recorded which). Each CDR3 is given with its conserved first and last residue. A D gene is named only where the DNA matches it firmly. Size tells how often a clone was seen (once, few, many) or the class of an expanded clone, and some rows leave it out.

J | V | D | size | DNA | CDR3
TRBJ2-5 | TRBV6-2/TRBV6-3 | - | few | TGTGCCAGCACCCCGGGACGGAACCAAGAGACCCAGTACTTC | CASTPGRNQETQYF
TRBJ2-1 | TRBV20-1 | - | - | TGCAGTGCTAGAAGGACGGGAAGCTCCTACAATGAGCAGTTCTTC | CSARRTGSSYNEQFF
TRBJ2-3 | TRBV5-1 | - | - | TGCGCCAGCAGCTTGGGGGCGGGGGCCACAGATACGCAGTATTTT | CASSLGAGATDTQYF
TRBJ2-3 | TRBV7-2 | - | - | TGTGCCAGCAGCTTATTCGAGGCAGATACGCAGTATTTT | CASSLFEADTQYF
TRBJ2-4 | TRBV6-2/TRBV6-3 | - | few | TGTGCCAGTAATAGGGGGGCCAAAAACATTCAGTACTTC | CASNRGAKNIQYF
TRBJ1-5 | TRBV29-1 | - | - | TGCAGCGTTGGCAGCAATAGCAATCAGCCCCAGCATTTT | CSVGSNSNQPQHF
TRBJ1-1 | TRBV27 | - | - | TGTGCCAGCAGTTTATCGAAGTCTATGAGCACTGAAGCTTTCTTT | CASSLSKSMSTEAFF
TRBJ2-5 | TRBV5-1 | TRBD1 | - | TGCGCCAGCAGCTTGATGGGACAGGGCCCCCAAGAGACCCAGTACTTC | CASSLMGQGPQETQYF
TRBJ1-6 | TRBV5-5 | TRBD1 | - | TGTGCCAGCAGCATCACCGGACAGGCTCTACCACCCCTCCACTTT | CASSITGQALPPLHF
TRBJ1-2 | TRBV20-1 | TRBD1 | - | TGCAGTGCCAGGGACAGCCTCGGTAACTATGGCTACACCTTC | CSARDSLGNYGYTF
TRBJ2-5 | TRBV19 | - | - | TGTGCCAGTAGTATTTCATCCCAAGAGACCCAGTACTTC | CASSISSQETQYF
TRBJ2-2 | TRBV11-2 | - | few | TGTGCCAGCAGCACTCGACTGGTAGACGGGGAGCTGTTTTTT | CASSTRLVDGELFF
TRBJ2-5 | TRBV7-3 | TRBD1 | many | TGTGCCAGCAGCTCTCCGGGACAGGGCGAGACCCAGTACTTC | CASSSPGQGETQYF
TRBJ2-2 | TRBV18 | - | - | TGTGCCAGCTCACTGAACCTAGACCACAGGTCGACCGGGGAGCTGTTTTTT | CASSLNLDHRSTGELFF
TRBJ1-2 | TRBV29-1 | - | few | TGCAGCGTTGACGACAGCTATGGCTACACCTTC | CSVDDSYGYTF
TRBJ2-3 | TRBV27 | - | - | TGTGCCAGCAGTAGAACCCTCACAGATACGCAGTATTTT | CASSRTLTDTQYF
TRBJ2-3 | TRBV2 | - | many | TGTGCCAGCAGTGGGACTTCAGATACGCAGTATTTT | CASSGTSDTQYF
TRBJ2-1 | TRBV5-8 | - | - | TGTGCCAGCAGCTTTTCTGGAGGATTCAATGAGCAGTTCTTC | CASSFSGGFNEQFF
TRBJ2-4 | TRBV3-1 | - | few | TGTGCCAGCAGCCAGGTCGTCCCACGGGCCAAAAACATTCAGTACTTC | CASSQVVPRAKNIQYF
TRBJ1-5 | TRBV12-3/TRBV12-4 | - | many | TGTGCCAGCAGTTTTCTGGGGAGCAATCAGCCCCAGCATTTT | CASSFLGSNQPQHF
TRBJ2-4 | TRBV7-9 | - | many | TGTGCCAGCAGCCCCCAGGGGCGTGGAAACATTCAGTACTTC | CASSPQGRGNIQYF
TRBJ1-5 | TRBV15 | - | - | TGTGCCACCAGCACAATAAGAGACAGGCTAAATAGCAATCAGCCCCAGCATTTT | CATSTIRDRLNSNQPQHF
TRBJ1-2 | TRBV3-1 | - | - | TGTGCCAGCAGCCAAGTGCGTGGCTACACCTTC | CASSQVRGYTF
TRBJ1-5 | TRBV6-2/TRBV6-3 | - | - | TGTGCCAGCAGTTACGGTGGGGGGCGCGGCAATCAGCCCCAGCATTTT | CASSYGGGRGNQPQHF
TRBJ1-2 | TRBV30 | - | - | TGTGCCTGTGAAGGACAGATCTATGGCTACACCTTC | CACEGQIYGYTF
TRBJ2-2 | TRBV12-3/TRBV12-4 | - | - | TGTGCCAGCACCGGGACCCAGGGTTTGGAGCTGTTTTTT | CASTGTQGLELFF
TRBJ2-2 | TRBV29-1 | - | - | TGCAGCGTCAAATACAGGAGACAGCCGAACACCGGGGAGCTGTTTTTT | CSVKYRRQPNTGELFF
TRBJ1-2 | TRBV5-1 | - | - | TGCGCCAGCAGCTTGGACGGGCATGGCTACACCTTC | CASSLDGHGYTF
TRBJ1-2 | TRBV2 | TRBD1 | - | TGTGCCAGCAGTGGGACAGGGAAAGGCTACACCTTC | CASSGTGKGYTF
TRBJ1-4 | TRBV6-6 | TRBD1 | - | TGTGCCAGCAGCTCATCAGGGGGCGCGTCTGGTAAACTGTTTTTT | CASSSSGGASGKLFF
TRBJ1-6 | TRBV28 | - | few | TGTGCCAGCAGTGAAACCCGGGGGGGGCCCGTTAATTCACCCCTCCACTTT | CASSETRGGPVNSPLHF
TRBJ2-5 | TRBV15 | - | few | TGTGCCACCAGCATGGGGCTCCAAGAGACCCAGTACTTC | CATSMGLQETQYF
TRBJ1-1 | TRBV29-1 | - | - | TGCAGCGTTGAAGATGAACACCAGAACACTGAAGCTTTCTTT | CSVEDEHQNTEAFF
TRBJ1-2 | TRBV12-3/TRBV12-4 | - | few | TGTGCCAGCAGTTCGGGGGAGAGCTGGACATACACCTTC | CASSSGESWTYTF
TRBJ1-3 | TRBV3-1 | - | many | TGTGCCAGCAGCCAAGATTCTACGGGCGATGACACCATATATTTT | CASSQDSTGDDTIYF
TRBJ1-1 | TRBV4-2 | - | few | TGTGCCAGCAGCCAAGCTATCCTCCGGAGCACTGAAGCTTTCTTT | CASSQAILRSTEAFF
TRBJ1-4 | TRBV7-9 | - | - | TGTGCCAGCAGCTTAGCACCTCAGCTTAATGAAAAACTGTTTTTT | CASSLAPQLNEKLFF
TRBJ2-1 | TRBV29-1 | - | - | TGCAGCGTCGGGCCTTCACCGGCTGAGCAGTTCTTC | CSVGPSPAEQFF
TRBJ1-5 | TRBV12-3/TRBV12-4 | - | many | TGTGCCAGCAACGGACAGAACAATCAGCCCCAGCATTTT | CASNGQNNQPQHF
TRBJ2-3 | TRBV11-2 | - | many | TGTGCCAGCAGCTTAGCTGTCCTAAGCACAGATACGCAGTATTTT | CASSLAVLSTDTQYF
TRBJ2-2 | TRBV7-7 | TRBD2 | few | TGTGCCAGCAGCTTTTATCCGGGGGGCACCGGGGAGCTGTTTTTT | CASSFYPGGTGELFF
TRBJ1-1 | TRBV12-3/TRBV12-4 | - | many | TGTGCCAGCAGCCCTCTCTCCGGACTCATGAACACTGAAGCTTTCTTT | CASSPLSGLMNTEAFF
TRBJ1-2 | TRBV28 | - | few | TGTGCCAGCCAACGGACAACGGGCTACACCTTC | CASQRTTGYTF